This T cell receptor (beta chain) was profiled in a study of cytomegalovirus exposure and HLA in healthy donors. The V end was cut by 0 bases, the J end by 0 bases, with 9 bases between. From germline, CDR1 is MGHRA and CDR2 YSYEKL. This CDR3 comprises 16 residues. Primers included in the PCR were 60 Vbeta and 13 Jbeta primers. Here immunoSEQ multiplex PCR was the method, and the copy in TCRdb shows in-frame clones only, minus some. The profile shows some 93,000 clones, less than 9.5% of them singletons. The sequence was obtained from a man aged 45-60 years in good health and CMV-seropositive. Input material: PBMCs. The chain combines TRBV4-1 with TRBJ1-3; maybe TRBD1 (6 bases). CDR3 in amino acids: CASSQEGTSSGNTIYF. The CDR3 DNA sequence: TGCGCCAGCAGCCAAGAAGGGACAAGCTCTGGAAACACCATATATTTT.